One T cell receptor (beta chain) is described in this entry. The sample originates from a study of Ad26.COV2.S vaccination and SARS-CoV-2 variants. As for the study in general: Administration of Ad26.COV2.S was intramuscular, either once or twice 56 days apart.

The ends lost 6 bases at V and 5 bases at J; junction bases unmatched: 11. This CDR3 comprises 15 residues. CDR1 LNHDA and CDR2 SQIVND come from the germline V gene (reference sequence). As to treatment: over 15 received Ad26.COV2.S at low or high dose, single or two shots; about five received placebo; per-sample allocation not given. Sampling was done on day 63 after the first vaccine or placebo injection. Method: immunoSEQ multiplex PCR; TCRdb's copy keeps in-frame clones and lacks some. The table includes approximately 400,000 clones, roughly 81% detected once. The origin of this receptor is a person aged 18-60 years who received the Ad26.COV2.S COVID-19 vaccine or a placebo. This material consisted of peripheral blood, taken in a trial of Ad26.COV2.S vaccine versus placebo. This rearrangement joins TRBV19 to TRBJ1-2; TRBD1 aligns across 8 bases. This chain's CDR3 is CASSPTGTGSYGYTF. In nucleotides, the CDR3 is TGTGCCAGTAGCCCCACCGGGACAGGATCTTATGGCTACACCTTC.